This T cell receptor beta chain was sequenced in a study of shared clonotypes between healthy human individuals. Some clones are missing from TCRdb's copy, which holds only in-frame ones; the method was immunoSEQ multiplex PCR. The sample lists 550,000 to 850,000 clones, about 74% occurring once. Notes on the study in general: The researchers took only blood, and tissue repertoires probably look different. Shared across several donors were roughly 4.8% of the naive CD4 clonotypes.

A note on this clone: Its specificity is unknown.

The trim removed 4 bases at V and 8 bases at J, leaving 6 bases unmatched. The CDR3 is made up of 14 amino acids. CDR1 is LNHDA and CDR2 is SQIVND in the germline V gene (reference sequence). This clonotype was obtained from a woman in her thirties in good health. This sequence joins TRBV19 and TRBJ2-1; TRBD2 matches at 9 bases. The source material was memory CD4+ T cells sorted from blood. Subset in this sample: CD45RA-negative fraction. The DNA of the CDR3 is TGTGCCAGTAGTAATGGCGGGAGGGGAGATGAGCAGTTCTTC. Its protein product is CASSNGGRGDEQFF.